This TCR beta chain emerged from a study of CD4 T cells in relation to SARS-CoV-2 and coronaviruses. Overall study: The restricting HLA molecule for shared crossreactive spike epitopes was mapped.

Details on this clone: No antigen is known for it.

This table comes from immunoSEQ multiplex PCR, and its TCRdb copy is limited to in-frame clones, with some not included. The table lists approximately 20,000 clones, roughly 79% of them singletons. Per the germline V gene, CDR1 is MNHNS and CDR2 is SASEGT. The CDR3 runs to 16 residues. The ends were cut back, 4 bases at V and 1 base at J, with 13 bases in the middle. Before the COVID-19 pandemic, during about 2010-2018, CD4+ T cells were taken from unexposed donors. The cells were cultured for over eight days before CD4+ T cells were isolated. Half the medium was replaced with IL-2 medium on days 3 and 7.

The material sequenced was CD4+ T cells from PBMCs, cultured in vitro. The chain is built from TRBV6-1 and TRBJ2-2, with D possibly TRBD2 on 6 matching bases. This clonotype was sampled from a human donor in good health. The CDR3 spells CASSGGIRLNTGELFF. The CDR3 DNA follows: TGTGCCAGCAGTGGCGGGATTAGACTGAACACCGGGGAGCTGTTTTTT.